Given below is one TCR beta chain in context. The antigen is not known. Here immunoSEQ multiplex PCR was the method, and the copy in TCRdb shows in-frame clones only, minus some. This sample yields more than 2,500 clones, of which roughly 65% are seen a single time; around 15% belongs to the top ten. These data belong to a study of tumor-infiltrating lymphocytes in localized non-small cell lung cancer. Whole-study context: Patients included smokers and never-smokers with various histologies, some sampled after neoadjuvant chemotherapy. Points from the study as a whole: Each assay used a separate piece of the same tissue. Compared with uninvolved lung, tumors showed higher T cell infiltration by TCRbeta sequencing.

The CDR3 is 16 amino acids. Germline CDR1 is LGHNA and CDR2 is YSLEER. The V gene end was trimmed by 2 bases and the J gene end by 0 bases; junction bases not matched to a gene: 2. The chain couples TRBV4-3 to TRBJ2-2; 8 bases map to TRBD1. The TCR originated in a human donor with non-small cell lung cancer. Sequencing used uninvolved lung tissue not adjacent to the tumor. The CDR3 loop reads CASSQQTGANTGELFF. CDR3 in DNA: TGCGCCAGCAGCCAACAGACAGGGGCGAACACCGGGGAGCTGTTTTTT.